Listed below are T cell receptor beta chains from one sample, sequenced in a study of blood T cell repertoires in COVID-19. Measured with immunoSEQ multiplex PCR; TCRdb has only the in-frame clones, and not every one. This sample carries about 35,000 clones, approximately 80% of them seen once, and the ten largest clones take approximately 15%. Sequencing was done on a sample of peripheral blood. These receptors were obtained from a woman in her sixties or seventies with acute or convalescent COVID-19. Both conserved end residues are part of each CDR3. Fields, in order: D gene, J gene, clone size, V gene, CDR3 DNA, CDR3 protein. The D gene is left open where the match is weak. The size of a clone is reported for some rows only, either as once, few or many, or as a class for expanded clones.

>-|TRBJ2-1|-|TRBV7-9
TGTGCCAGCAGCAAGTCACTCACCTCCTACAATGAGCAGTTCTTC
CASSKSLTSYNEQFF
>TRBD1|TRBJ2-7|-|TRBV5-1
TGCGCCAGCAGCTGGGACAGGGTGGCCTACGAGCAGTACTTC
CASSWDRVAYEQYF
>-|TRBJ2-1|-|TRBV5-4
TGTGCCAGCAGCTTGGGACTAAATGAGCAGTTCTTC
CASSLGLNEQFF
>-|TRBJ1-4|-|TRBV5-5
TGTGCCAGCAGCGCGGGAACAGCCGCCGAAAAACTGTTTTTT
CASSAGTAAEKLFF
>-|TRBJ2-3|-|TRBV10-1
TGCGCCAGCAGTCCTCGAAGCGGAGATACGCAGTATTTT
CASSPRSGDTQYF
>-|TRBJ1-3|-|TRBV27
TGTGCCAGCAGTCTCCCCTTTGACAGGCCCTCTGGAAACACCATATATTTT
CASSLPFDRPSGNTIYF
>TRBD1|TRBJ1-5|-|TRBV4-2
TGTGCCAGCAGCCAAGGGTTGGCAGGGGGCTCCAATCAGCCCCAGCATTTT
CASSQGLAGGSNQPQHF
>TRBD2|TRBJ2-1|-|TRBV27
TGTGCCAGCAGTTTGATTCGACTAGCGGGGGGCTACAATGAGCAGTTCTTC
CASSLIRLAGGYNEQFF
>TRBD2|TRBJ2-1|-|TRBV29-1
TGCAGCGTGGTCAGTCTAGCGGGGGCGCTCAGTGAGCAGTTCTTC
CSVVSLAGALSEQFF
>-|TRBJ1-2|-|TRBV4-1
TGCGCCAGCAGCCAAGATCCAGGGAACTATGGCTACACCTTC
CASSQDPGNYGYTF
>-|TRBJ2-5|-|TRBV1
TGCACCAGCAGCCCCTCCCCTGGGCTAGCGGGAGGAGAGACCCAGTACTTC
CTSSPSPGLAGGETQYF
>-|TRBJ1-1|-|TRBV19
TGTGCCAGTAGGATCCCCGGGGGACTGAACACTGAAGCTTTCTTT
CASRIPGGLNTEAFF
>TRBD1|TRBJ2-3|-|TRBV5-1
TGCGCCAGCAGCAGACCCGCCGGGACAGTCCACACAGATACGCAGTATTTT
CASSRPAGTVHTDTQYF
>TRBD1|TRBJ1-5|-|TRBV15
TGTGCCACCAGCAGAGGACAGGGGGCAAGTTATAGCAATCAGCCCCAGCATTTT
CATSRGQGASYSNQPQHF
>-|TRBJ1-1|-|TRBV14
TGTGCCAGCAGCCAACAGGGGTTGAACACTGAAGCTTTCTTT
CASSQQGLNTEAFF
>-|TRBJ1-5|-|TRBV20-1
TGCAGTGCTAGTCCTGGCGGAGGCGGGGGCAATCAGCCCCAGCATTTT
CSASPGGGGGNQPQHF
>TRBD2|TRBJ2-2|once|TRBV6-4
TGTGCCAGCAGTGACTCCGGCCGGGGGGGTGACACCGGGGAGCTGTTTTTT
CASSDSGRGGDTGELFF
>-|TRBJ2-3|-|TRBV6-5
TGTGCCAGCAGCGACAGCGCAGTTAGCACAGATACGCAGTATTTT
CASSDSAVSTDTQYF
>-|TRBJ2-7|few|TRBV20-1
TGCAGTGCTAGTTACGGGGGCTACGAGCAGTACTTC
CSASYGGYEQYF
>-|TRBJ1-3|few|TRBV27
TGTGCCAGCACCAGTTACTCTGGAAACACCATATATTTT
CASTSYSGNTIYF
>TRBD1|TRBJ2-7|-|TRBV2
TGTGCCAGCAGGAGGGACAGTCTCTACGAGCAGTACTTC
CASRRDSLYEQYF
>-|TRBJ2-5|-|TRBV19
TGTGCCAGTAGTCCCCCGGGACTGATGGAGACCCAGTACTTC
CASSPPGLMETQYF
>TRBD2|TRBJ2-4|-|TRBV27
TGTGCCAGCGGGGGGGATCCAGCCAAAAACATTCAGTACTTC
CASGGDPAKNIQYF
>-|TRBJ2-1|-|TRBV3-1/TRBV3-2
TGTGCCAGCAGCCAAGATAGGGGCGGGAAGCAGTTCTTC
CASSQDRGGKQFF
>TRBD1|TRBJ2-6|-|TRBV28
TGTGCCAGCAGTTCCCCCCTGGGACAGACATCTGGGGCCAACGTCCTGACTTTC
CASSSPLGQTSGANVLTF
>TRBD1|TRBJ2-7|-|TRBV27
TGTGCCAGCAGTCCCGCGGGACAGGGGTCCTACGAGCAGTACTTC
CASSPAGQGSYEQYF
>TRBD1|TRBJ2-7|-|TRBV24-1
TGTGCCACCAGTGACACGGGACAGGGGGACTCCTACGAGCAGTACTTC
CATSDTGQGDSYEQYF
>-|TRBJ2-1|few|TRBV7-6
TGTGCCAGCAGCTTAGGTCCTAGCGAGCAGTTCTTC
CASSLGPSEQFF
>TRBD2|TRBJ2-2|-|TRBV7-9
TGTGCCAGCAGCTTGGTAGTACTAGCGGTGAACACCGGGGAGCTGTTTTTT
CASSLVVLAVNTGELFF
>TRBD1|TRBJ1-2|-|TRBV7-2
TGTGCCAGCAGCTTAGCCCCCTCAGCGGGACAGGGAAGCTATGGCTACACCTTC
CASSLAPSAGQGSYGYTF
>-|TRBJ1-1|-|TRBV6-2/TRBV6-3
TGTGCCAGCAGCGATAGCCTGATCGAAGCTTTCTTT
CASSDSLIEAFF
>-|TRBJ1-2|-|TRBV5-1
TGCGCCAGCAGCCCAGGGCCTCTAAACTATGGCTACACCTTC
CASSPGPLNYGYTF
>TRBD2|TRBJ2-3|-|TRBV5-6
TGTGCCAGCAGCCGTCGACTAGCCCCGGGGGGCACAGATACGCAGTATTTT
CASSRRLAPGGTDTQYF
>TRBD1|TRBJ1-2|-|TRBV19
TGTGCCAGTAGTAGGACAGGGGGAGACCCTAACTATGGCTACACCTTC
CASSRTGGDPNYGYTF
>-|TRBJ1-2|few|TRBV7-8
TGTGCCAGCAGCTTAGATTCAGGGGCTCTTACCTCGAACTATGGCTACACCTTC
CASSLDSGALTSNYGYTF
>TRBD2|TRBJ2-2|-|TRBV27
TGTGCCAGCAGTTATATACGAGTAGCGGGTCCGGACACCGGGGAGCTGTTTTTT
CASSYIRVAGPDTGELFF
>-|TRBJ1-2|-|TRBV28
TGTGCCAGCAGTTTTTCAGATGGCTACACCTTC
CASSFSDGYTF
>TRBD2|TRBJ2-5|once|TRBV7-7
TGTGCTAGCAGCCCCAGTATCAGCGGGAGAGGAGAGACCCAGTACTTC
CASSPSISGRGETQYF
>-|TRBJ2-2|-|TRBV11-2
TGTGCCAGCAGCTTAGAAGACACCGCTCTTCCCGGCCCTAACACCGGGGAGCTGTTTTTT
CASSLEDTALPGPNTGELFF
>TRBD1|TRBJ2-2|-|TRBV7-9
TGTGCCAGCAGCCCCCTACAGGGGGCACACGGGGAGCTGTTTTTT
CASSPLQGAHGELFF
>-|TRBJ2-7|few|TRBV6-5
TGTGCCAGCAGCGCCACAGGGTCCTCTGCCTACGAGCAGTACTTC
CASSATGSSAYEQYF
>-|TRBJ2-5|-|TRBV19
TGTGCCAGTAGTCTCACCTCGACAGGGAGGTCAGAGACCCAGTACTTC
CASSLTSTGRSETQYF
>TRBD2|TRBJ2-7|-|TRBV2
TGTGCCAGCAACGGCGGGAGAACCTACGAGCAGTACTTC
CASNGGRTYEQYF
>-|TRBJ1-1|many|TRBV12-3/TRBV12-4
TGTGCCAGCAGTTTAAAGAAACAGAAAGCTTTCTTT
CASSLKKQKAFF
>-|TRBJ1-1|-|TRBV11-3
TGTGCCAGCAGCTTGTCCAGGGGCACTGAAGCTTTCTTT
CASSLSRGTEAFF
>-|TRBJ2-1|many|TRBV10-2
TGCGCCAGCAGTGAATCGCGGAATGTCTACAATGAGCAGTTCTTC
CASSESRNVYNEQFF
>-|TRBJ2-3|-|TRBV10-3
TGTGCCATCCGGTACGCAGATACGCAGTATTTT
CAIRYADTQYF
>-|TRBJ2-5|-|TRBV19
TGTGCCAGTAGTTTGGGGAGGATGGAGACCCAGTACTTC
CASSLGRMETQYF